This TCR beta chain was captured in a study of PD-L1 blockade in urothelial cancer. This clone was recorded once. Time point indicated: peripheral blood 6 weeks after treatment start. The CDR3 loop spans 15 amino acids. V shed 2 bases and J shed 4 bases, with 13 bases lying between them. Per the germline V gene, CDR1 is SGHVS and CDR2 is FNYEAQ. The assay was immunoSEQ multiplex PCR, and TCRdb's table has in-frame clones only and misses some. The sample has over 20,000 clones, about 90% seen once. Sequences were derived from PBMCs, sampled around atezolizumab (anti-PD-L1) treatment. The V call is TRBV7-6, the J call TRBJ2-3; tentative D call: TRBD1 (6 bases). The TCR originated in a woman aged 55-70 years with urothelial cancer. CDR3 bases: TGTGCCAGCAGCTTAAGGCCAGGGGAAGCAGATACGCAGTATTTT. Its protein product is CASSLRPGEADTQYF. The full variable domain, rest sourced from reference TRBV7-6 and TRBJ2-3, is GAGVSQSPRYKVTKRGQDVALRCDPISGHVSLYWYRQALGQGPEFLTYFNYEAQQDKSGLPNDRFSAERPEGSISTLTIQRTEQRDSAMYRCASSLRPGEADTQYFGPGTRLTVL.